This paragraph reports one TCR beta chain. This clonotype was detected many times. The antigen it recognizes is unknown. Base-call qualities are not available, and no considerably larger clone is one nucleotide away. Library prep was done by 5' RACE. The instrument was an Illumina HiSeq 2000. Template switching introduced a universal primer binding site; the final cDNA contained a unique molecular identifier, enabling accurate counting of TCR cDNA molecules. First-strand cDNA for TCR alpha and beta chains was synthesized from specific primers in the conserved constant-segment region. To control for contamination, every cDNA library was double barcoded, receiving both a SMART-Mk sample barcode and Illumina barcodes. TruSeq adapter sequences, together with Illumina sample barcodes, were added in two successive PCR steps. The TCR alpha and beta cDNA libraries were sequenced on the Illumina HiSeq platform using custom primers. The study's processing was this. MiGEC processed the raw reads to extract unique molecular identifiers, while MiXCR was used to determine the CDR3 positions. For each individual, recombination models were inferred using an EM algorithm with the repgenHMM and IGoR tools. Shared clonotype analysis was performed with the tcR package in R, normalizing sharing by the product of cloneset sizes. To study raw recombination without the effects of thymic and clonal selection, out-of-frame nonproductive sequences were analyzed. Through fastp at Q25 and MiXCR, TCRdb rebuilt clones from the public reads, retaining in-frame beta chains. Rows with one shared CDR3 protein collapse into an entry with the most common genes and DNA. V and J calls and clone size were set by TCRdb, not the authors. This sample holds about 100,000 distinct CDR3 sequences; 5.9% were observed only once. The ten largest clones add up to about 12% of the sample.

The record originates from a study of identical twins (dated by TCRdb to 2016 to 2018). A note on the overall study: The study deep-sequenced TCR alpha and beta repertoires from monozygotic twins, unrelated adults of various ages and cord blood to test whether fetal clonotypes persist. To rule out contamination, replicate twin experiments were performed at different times with different library preparation protocols. Broad study findings and their caveats: Conclusions relied on cross-sectional statistical analysis, since the same donors could not be followed over many years. Abundant cord blood beta clonotypes carried fewer insertions; young adult naive repertoires showed a weaker similar trend, while memory repertoires showed none. In monozygotic twins, out-of-frame TCR alpha sharing was systematically underestimated by recombination models, although the models agreed with sharing between unrelated individuals. Compared with coincidental sharing between unrelated individuals, an excess of low generation-probability sequences was observed among out-of-frame TCR alpha sequences shared between twins. Excess twin sharing in beta out-of-frame sequences was weaker because fewer shared sequences lowered the signal-to-noise ratio. Zero-insertion analyses could be partly confounded by invariant T cells such as MAIT and iNKT, although diverse VJ usage argued against such confounding for most clonotypes.

Every donor was a healthy Caucasian. Using Miltenyi CD45RO+ enrichment and human naive T-cell isolation kits, memory (CD45RO+) and naive T cells were isolated from PBMC. Sequences SGHRS (CDR1) and YFSETQ (CDR2) are obtained from the germline V gene. The CDR3 numbers 14 residues from cysteine through phenylalanine. Only the CDR3 region is kept as DNA, spanning 42 bases read in frame from base 1. The junction shows trimming of 2 bases on V and 4 bases on J, and the gene matches do not reach 4 bases of it. Sequenced material: memory T cells sorted from blood. Sample cell subset or site, as interpreted from the label and publication: CD45RO+ enriched T cells. The chain is assembled from TRBV5-1 and TRBJ2-7, with 9 bases aligning to TRBD1. This receptor was obtained from a woman aged 50 to 65 in good health. The CDR3 corresponds to CASSFTGGKYEQYF. The base sequence is TGCGCCAGCAGCTTTACAGGGGGCAAGTACGAGCAGTACTTC.